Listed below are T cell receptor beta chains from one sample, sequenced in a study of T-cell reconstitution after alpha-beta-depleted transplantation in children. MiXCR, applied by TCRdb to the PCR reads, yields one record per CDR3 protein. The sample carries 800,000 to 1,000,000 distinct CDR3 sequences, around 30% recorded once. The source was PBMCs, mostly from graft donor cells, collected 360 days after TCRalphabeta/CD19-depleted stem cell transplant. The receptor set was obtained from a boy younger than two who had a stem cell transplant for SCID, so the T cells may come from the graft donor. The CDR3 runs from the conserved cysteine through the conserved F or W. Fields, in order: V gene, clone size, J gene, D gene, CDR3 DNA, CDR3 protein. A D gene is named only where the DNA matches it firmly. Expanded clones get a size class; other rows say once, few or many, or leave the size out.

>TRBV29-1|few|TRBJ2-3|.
TGCAGCGTTTGGTCCCGGACGGGGATCACAGATACGCAGTATTTT
CSVWSRTGITDTQYF
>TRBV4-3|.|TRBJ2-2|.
TGCGCCAGCAGCCAGCAACAGGCGATCCACACCGGGGAGCTGTTTTTT
CASSQQQAIHTGELFF
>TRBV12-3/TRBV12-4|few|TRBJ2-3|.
TGTGCCAGCGAGTTCGGAGGGGCGAACACAGATACGCAGTATTTT
CASEFGGANTDTQYF
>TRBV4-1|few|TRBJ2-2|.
TGCGCCAGCAGCCGCCTTATACGGAGTGACGGGGAGCTGTTTTTT
CASSRLIRSDGELFF
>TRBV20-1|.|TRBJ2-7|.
TGCAGTGCTAGAGATCAGGTGGGCTGGTCCTACGAGCAGTACTTC
CSARDQVGWSYEQYF
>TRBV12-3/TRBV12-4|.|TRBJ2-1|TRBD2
TGTGCCAGCAGTTTGAGCGGGGCCGCCTTCGATGAGCAGTTCTTC
CASSLSGAAFDEQFF
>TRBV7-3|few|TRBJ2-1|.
TGTGCCAGCAGCCATGGGGCTAGCAGTTTGTTCTTC
CASSHGASSLFF
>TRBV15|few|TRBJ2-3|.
TGTGCCACCAGCTTCGCAGGAGCATCTAGCACAGATACGCAGTATTTT
CATSFAGASSTDTQYF
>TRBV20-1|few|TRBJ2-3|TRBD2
TGCAGTGCTAGAGGTCGGCTAGCGGGGGGACCTAGCACAGATACGCAGTATTTT
CSARGRLAGGPSTDTQYF
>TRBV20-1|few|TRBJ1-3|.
TGCAGTGCTAGACAAATTGGAAACACCATATATTTT
CSARQIGNTIYF
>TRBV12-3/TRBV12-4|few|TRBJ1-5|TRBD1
TGTGCCAGCTCGAGGGGTACAGGGGGCGGTCAGCCCCAGCATTTT
CASSRGTGGGQPQHF
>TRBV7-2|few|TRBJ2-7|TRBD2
TGTGCCAGCAGCTTAAGTGGGCGGGGGAGCCGCGAGCAGTACTTC
CASSLSGRGSREQYF
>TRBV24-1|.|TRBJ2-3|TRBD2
TGTGCCACCAGTGATCCAGTGGCAGGGAGGGCAGATACGCAGTATTTT
CATSDPVAGRADTQYF
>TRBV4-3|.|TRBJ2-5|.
TGCGCCAGCAGCCAAGATACCCCTCCGGAGACCCAGTACTTC
CASSQDTPPETQYF
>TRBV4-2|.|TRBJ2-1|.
TGTGCCAGCAGCCAAGATAATCGGGGAGGCGAGCAGTTCTTC
CASSQDNRGGEQFF
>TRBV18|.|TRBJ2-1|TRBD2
TGTGCCAGCTCACCACAGGGAGCGGGGGCTTACAATGAGCAGTTCTTC
CASSPQGAGAYNEQFF
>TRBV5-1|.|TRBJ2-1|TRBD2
TGCGCCAGCAGCTTGGTTCCGACTAGCGGGGGGGCATACAATGAGCAGTTCTTC
CASSLVPTSGGAYNEQFF
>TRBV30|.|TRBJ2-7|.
TGTGCCTGGAGTAGAGGGGGTCTGGACTACGAGCAGTACTTC
CAWSRGGLDYEQYF
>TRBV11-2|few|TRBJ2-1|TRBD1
TGTGCCAGCAGCTTACTACAGGGGGTCGTAACGAATGAGCAGTTCTTC
CASSLLQGVVTNEQFF
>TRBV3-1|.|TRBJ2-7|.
TGTGCCAGCAGCCAAGACCTAGGTCGGAACGAGCAGTACTTC
CASSQDLGRNEQYF
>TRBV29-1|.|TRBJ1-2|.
TGCAGCGTTGAAACATGGGCGCGAGGCTACACCTTC
CSVETWARGYTF
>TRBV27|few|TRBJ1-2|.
TGTGCCAGCAGTCCCCTAATGGCTAACTATGGCTACACCTTC
CASSPLMANYGYTF
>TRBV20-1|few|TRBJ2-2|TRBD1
TGCAGTGCTTGGACAGGTCCAAACACCGGGGAGCTGTTTTTT
CSAWTGPNTGELFF
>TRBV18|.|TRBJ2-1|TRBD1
TGTGCCAGCTCACCAATCCGGGACAGGGCCTACAATGAGCAGTTCTTC
CASSPIRDRAYNEQFF
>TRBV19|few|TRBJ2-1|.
TGTGCCAGTATGACGGGGGGCCACAATGAGCAGTTCTTC
CASMTGGHNEQFF
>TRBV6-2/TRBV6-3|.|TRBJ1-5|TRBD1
TGTGCCAGCAGTTCGACAGGGTCCTATCAGCCCCAGCATTTT
CASSSTGSYQPQHF
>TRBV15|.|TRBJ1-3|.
TGTGCCACCAGCAGAGATTTGGGACGGAGCTCTGGAAACACCATATATTTT
CATSRDLGRSSGNTIYF
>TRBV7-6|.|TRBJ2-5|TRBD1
TGTGCCAGCAGCGGACGGACAGGGGGGAAGGAGACCCAGTACTTC
CASSGRTGGKETQYF
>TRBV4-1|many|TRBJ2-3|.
TGCGCCAGCAGCCAAGGACGCCCGTTCACAGATACGCAGTATTTT
CASSQGRPFTDTQYF
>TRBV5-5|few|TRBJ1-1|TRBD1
TGTGCCAGCAGCTGGACAGGGCTAGGTGAAGCTTTCTTT
CASSWTGLGEAFF
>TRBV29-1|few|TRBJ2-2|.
TGCAGCGTTGCCTTGTCAGGGAGGACCGGGGAGCTGTTTTTT
CSVALSGRTGELFF
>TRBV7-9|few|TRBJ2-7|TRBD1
TGTGCCAGCAGCTCATTACAGGGGGCGACCTACGAGCAGTACTTC
CASSSLQGATYEQYF
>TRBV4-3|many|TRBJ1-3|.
TGCGCCAGCAGCCAAGAGGAGATCGACTTCTCTGGAAACACCATATATTTT
CASSQEEIDFSGNTIYF
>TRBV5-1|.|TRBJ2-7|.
TGCGCCAGCAGCTTGACGGTGGGTCTAATCAACGAGCAGTACTTC
CASSLTVGLINEQYF
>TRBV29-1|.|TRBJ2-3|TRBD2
TGCAGCGAGGCTAGCGGCATTACAGATACGCAGTATTTT
CSEASGITDTQYF
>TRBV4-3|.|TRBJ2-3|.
TGCGCCAGCAGCCAAGATATCCTTGGTACGCAGTATTTT
CASSQDILGTQYF
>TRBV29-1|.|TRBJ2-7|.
TGCAGCGTTTTCCACCGGGACCGTGGGGAGCAGTACTTC
CSVFHRDRGEQYF
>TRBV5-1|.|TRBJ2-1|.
TGCGCCAGCAAGACAGACGGGACTCAAGGTTATGAGCAGTTCTTC
CASKTDGTQGYEQFF
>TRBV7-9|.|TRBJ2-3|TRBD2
TGTGCCAGCATCCCAAAGCGGGGGGGCTTACCAGATACGCAGTATTTT
CASIPKRGGLPDTQYF
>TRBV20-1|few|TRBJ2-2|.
TGCAGTGCTAGAGTTGCAGGATCGAACACCGGGGAGCTGTTTTTT
CSARVAGSNTGELFF
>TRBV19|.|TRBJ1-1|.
TGTGCCAGTAGTCAGGCAGGACTGGGTGAAGCTTTCTTT
CASSQAGLGEAFF
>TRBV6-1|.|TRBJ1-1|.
TGTGCCAGCAGCCCACCGGGGGGAACCAACACTGAAGCTTTCTTT
CASSPPGGTNTEAFF
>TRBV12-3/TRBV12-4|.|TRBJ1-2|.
TGTGCCAGCAGTTTCCCGTTACAGGGCGGCTACACCTTC
CASSFPLQGGYTF
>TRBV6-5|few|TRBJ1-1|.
TGTGCCAGCACTTATGAACGGATTAACACTGAAGCTTTCTTT
CASTYERINTEAFF
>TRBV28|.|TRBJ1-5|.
TGTGCCAGCAGTCCAATATGGGGGCCCCAGCATTTT
CASSPIWGPQHF
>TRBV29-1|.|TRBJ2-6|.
TGCAGCGCAGGGGCTGGGGCCAACGTCCTGACTTTC
CSAGAGANVLTF
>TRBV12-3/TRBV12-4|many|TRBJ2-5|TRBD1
TGTGCCAGCAGCCCCCGGGACAGGGACGAGACCCAGTACTTC
CASSPRDRDETQYF
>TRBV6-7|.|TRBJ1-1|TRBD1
TGTGCCAGCAGACTCCTGACAGGGCGCACTGAAGCTTTCTTT
CASRLLTGRTEAFF
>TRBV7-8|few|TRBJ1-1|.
TGTGCCAGCAGATCTGTAGGGGAGAACACTGAAGCTTTCTTT
CASRSVGENTEAFF
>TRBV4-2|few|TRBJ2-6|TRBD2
TGTGCCAGCAGCCCGACTAGCGGGGGGACCCCCTCTGGGGCCAACGTCCTGACTTTC
CASSPTSGGTPSGANVLTF
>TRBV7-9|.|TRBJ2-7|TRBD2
TGTGCCAGCAGCTTCTACGGGACTAGGGGCTACGAGCAGTACTTC
CASSFYGTRGYEQYF
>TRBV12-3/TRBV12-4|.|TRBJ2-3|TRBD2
TGTGCCAGCAGTTTCCGGGGGGTTCCAGACACAGATACGCAGTATTTT
CASSFRGVPDTDTQYF
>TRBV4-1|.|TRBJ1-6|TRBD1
TGCGCCAGCAGCCCGCTAGGACAGGGGGTGAATTCACCCCTCCACTTT
CASSPLGQGVNSPLHF
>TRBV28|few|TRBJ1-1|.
TGTGCCAGCAGTCCCGAGGCGGGGGCGAACACTGAAGCTTTCTTT
CASSPEAGANTEAFF